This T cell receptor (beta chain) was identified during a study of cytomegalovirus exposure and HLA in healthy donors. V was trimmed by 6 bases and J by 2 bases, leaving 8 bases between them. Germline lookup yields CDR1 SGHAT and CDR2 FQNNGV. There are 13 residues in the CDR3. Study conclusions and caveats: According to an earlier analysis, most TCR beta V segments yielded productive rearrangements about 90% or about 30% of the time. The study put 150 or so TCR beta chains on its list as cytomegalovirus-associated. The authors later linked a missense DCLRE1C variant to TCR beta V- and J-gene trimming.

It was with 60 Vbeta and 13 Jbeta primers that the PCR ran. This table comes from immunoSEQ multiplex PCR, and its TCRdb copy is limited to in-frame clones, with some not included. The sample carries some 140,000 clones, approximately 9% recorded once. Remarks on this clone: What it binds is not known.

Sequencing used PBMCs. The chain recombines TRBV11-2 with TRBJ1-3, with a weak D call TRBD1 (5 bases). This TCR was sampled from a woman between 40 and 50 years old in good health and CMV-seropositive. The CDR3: CASSPGAGNTIYF. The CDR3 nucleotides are TGTGCCAGCAGTCCGGGGGCTGGAAACACCATATATTTT.